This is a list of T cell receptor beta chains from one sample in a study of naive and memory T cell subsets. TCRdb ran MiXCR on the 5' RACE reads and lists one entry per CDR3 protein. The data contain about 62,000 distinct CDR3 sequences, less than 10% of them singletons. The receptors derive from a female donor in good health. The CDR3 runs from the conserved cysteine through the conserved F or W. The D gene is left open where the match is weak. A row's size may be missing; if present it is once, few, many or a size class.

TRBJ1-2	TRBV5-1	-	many	TGCGCCAGCAGCGGTGGTTATGGGGCGTACTATGGCTACACCTTC	CASSGGYGAYYGYTF
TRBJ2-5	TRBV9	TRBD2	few	TGTGCCAGCAGCGTAGGTGGGACTAGCGCTCCGATCCGGGAGACCCAGTACTTC	CASSVGGTSAPIRETQYF
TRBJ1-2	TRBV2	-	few	TGTGCCAGCAGTGCGGGGCTGGTGACTGGCTACACCTTC	CASSAGLVTGYTF
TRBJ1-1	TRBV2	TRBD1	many	TGTGCCAGCACTAGTGAGTCGGGGACAGGTCGAACTGAAGCTTTCTTT	CASTSESGTGRTEAFF
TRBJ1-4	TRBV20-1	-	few	TGCAGTGCGAAAGCGGGCGAGAGGGATGAAAAACTGTTTTTT	CSAKAGERDEKLFF
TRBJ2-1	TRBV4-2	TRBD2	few	TGTGCCAGCAGCATACTTGGGTTAGCGGGGGCAAACAATGAGCAGTTCTTC	CASSILGLAGANNEQFF
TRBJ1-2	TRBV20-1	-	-	TGCAGTGCCCGGCCCCGGGCCCCCCAAGGGAACTATGGCTACACCTTC	CSARPRAPQGNYGYTF
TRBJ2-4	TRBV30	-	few	TGTGCCTGGAGCGTAGGGGCAGGGAAAAACATTCAGTACTTC	CAWSVGAGKNIQYF
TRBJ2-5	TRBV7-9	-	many	TGTGCCAGCACCGTGTGGGGGCGCGAGACCCAGTACTTC	CASTVWGRETQYF
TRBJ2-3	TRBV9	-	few	TGTGCCAGCAGCACCGAAAATGATTTAACGCAGTATTTT	CASSTENDLTQYF
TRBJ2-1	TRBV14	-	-	TGTGCCAGCAGCCAAGATCGGGATACCCTCCTTCCCGACGGGACCCTGGACCGCGATGAGCAGTTCTTC	CASSQDRDTLLPDGTLDRDEQFF
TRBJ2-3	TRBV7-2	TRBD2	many	TGTGCCATCCGGACTAGCGGGGCTAGCACAGATACGCAGTATTTT	CAIRTSGASTDTQYF
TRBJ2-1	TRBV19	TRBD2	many	TGTGCCAGTAGTGCCGGACTAGCCCCTGAGCAGTTCTTC	CASSAGLAPEQFF
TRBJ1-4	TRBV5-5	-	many	TGTGCCAGCAGCTTGAGGGGTTTGGTTAATGAAAAACTGTTTTTT	CASSLRGLVNEKLFF
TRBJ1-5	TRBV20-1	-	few	TGCAGTGCTAGTCGCGACGATAGCAATCAGCCCCAGCATTTT	CSASRDDSNQPQHF
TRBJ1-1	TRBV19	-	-	TGTGCCAGTAGTATAAACAGCAACACTGAAGCTTTCTTT	CASSINSNTEAFF
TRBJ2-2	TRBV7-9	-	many	TGTGCCAGCAGCCCCATAGCGGTGAACACCGGGGAGCTGTTTTTT	CASSPIAVNTGELFF
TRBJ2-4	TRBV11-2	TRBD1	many	TGTGCCAGCAGCTTATCCACAGGGGGTGATTCGTCCATTCAGTACTTC	CASSLSTGGDSSIQYF
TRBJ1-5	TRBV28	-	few	TGTGCCAGCAGTCCCTTCCAGGACAGCGGGGGCAATCAGCCCCAGCATTTT	CASSPFQDSGGNQPQHF
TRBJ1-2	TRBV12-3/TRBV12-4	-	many	TGTGCCAGCAGTTTTTCTCCCCTCGAGGGCTACACCTTC	CASSFSPLEGYTF
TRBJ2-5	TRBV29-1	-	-	TGCAGCGTTTCGGCAGGAAACCAAGAGACCCAGTACTTC	CSVSAGNQETQYF
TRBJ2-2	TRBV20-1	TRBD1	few	TGCAGTGCTGGACAGGGGAAAAGCCCCGGGGAGCTGTTTTTT	CSAGQGKSPGELFF
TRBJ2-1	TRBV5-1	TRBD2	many	TGCGCCAGCAGCGCGGGACTAGCGGGAGTCAATGAGCAGTTCTTC	CASSAGLAGVNEQFF
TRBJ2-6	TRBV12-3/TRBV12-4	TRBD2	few	TGTGCCAGCAGTTTATGGGGGGGTAGGGCTGGGGCCAACGTCCTGACTTTC	CASSLWGGRAGANVLTF
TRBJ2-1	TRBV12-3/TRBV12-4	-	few	TGTGCCAGCAGTCTAAATCAGGGTACGGTTCGCAATGAGCAGTTCTTC	CASSLNQGTVRNEQFF
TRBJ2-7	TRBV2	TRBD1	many	TGTGCCAGCATGTCAGGGGGGGGACAGGGTAAAAACTACGAGCAGTACTTC	CASMSGGGQGKNYEQYF
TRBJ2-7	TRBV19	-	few	TGTGCCAGTAGTACCACCGCAGGCGCTTGGGGCTACGAGCAGTACTTC	CASSTTAGAWGYEQYF
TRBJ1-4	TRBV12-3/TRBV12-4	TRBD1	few	TGTGCCAGCAGTTACGTATCCCCGACAGGGAATGAAAAACTGTTTTTT	CASSYVSPTGNEKLFF
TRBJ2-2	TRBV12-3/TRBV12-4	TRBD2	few	TGTGCCAGCAGGGTGCACAGCGGGAGGGCCGGTACCGGGGAGCTGTTTTTT	CASRVHSGRAGTGELFF
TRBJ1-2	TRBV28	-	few	TGTGCCAGCAGTTTGGATGGGGCAGGTCGTGGCTACACCTTC	CASSLDGAGRGYTF
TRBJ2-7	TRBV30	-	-	TGTGCCTGGGAGGCCGGGGGAATCTCCTACGAGCAGTACTTC	CAWEAGGISYEQYF
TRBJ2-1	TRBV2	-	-	TGTGCCAGCAGGTTACCGCCCCTTAGCTATGAGCAGTTCTTC	CASRLPPLSYEQFF
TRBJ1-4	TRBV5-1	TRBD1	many	TGCGCCAGCAGCCCGGGACAGAGGATCGAAAAACTGTTTTTT	CASSPGQRIEKLFF
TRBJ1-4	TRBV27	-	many	TGTGCCAGCAGTTCACAAGGGGCAGGGGATGAAAAACTGTTTTTT	CASSSQGAGDEKLFF
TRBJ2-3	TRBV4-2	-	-	TGTGCCAGCAGCCAGCCCGGGGACTCGTTTATCACGCAGTATTTT	CASSQPGDSFITQYF
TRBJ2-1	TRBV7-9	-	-	TGTGCCAGCAGTCCCATACCAGGGGTTTCCTACAATGAGCAGTTCTTC	CASSPIPGVSYNEQFF
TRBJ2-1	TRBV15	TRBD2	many	TGTGCCACCAGCAGAGCTCTCAGGTTAGCGGGGGGCCGGTACAATGAGCAGTTCTTC	CATSRALRLAGGRYNEQFF
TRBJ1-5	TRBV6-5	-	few	TGTGCCAGCAGTTACTCGAAGGGTCCCCAGCATTTT	CASSYSKGPQHF
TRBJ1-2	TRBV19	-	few	TGTGCCAGTAGTACGGGAGGTTCCTATGGCTACACCTTC	CASSTGGSYGYTF
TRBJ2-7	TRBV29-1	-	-	TGCAGCGTTGTTAGCCCCGCCTACGAGCAGTACTTC	CSVVSPAYEQYF
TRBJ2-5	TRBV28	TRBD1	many	TGTGCCAGCAGTACAACCGGGACAGGGAGTGAGACCCAGTACTTC	CASSTTGTGSETQYF
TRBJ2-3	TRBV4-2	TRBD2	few	TGTGCCAGCAGCCCCGGACTAGCGGGGGGGGGAGATACGCAGTATTTT	CASSPGLAGGGDTQYF
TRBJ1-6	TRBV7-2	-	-	TGTGCCAGCAGCTTAGGCCCCTCAGGGGTCCTCCACTTT	CASSLGPSGVLHF
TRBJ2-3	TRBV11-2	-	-	TGTGCCAGCAGCTCAACAGCGGGCCTGAGAGCAGATACGCAGTATTTT	CASSSTAGLRADTQYF
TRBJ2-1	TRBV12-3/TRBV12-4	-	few	TGTGCCAGCAGTTACCGCCCCATAGGGGGGGGAAACAATGAGCAGTTCTTC	CASSYRPIGGGNNEQFF
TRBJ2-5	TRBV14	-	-	TGTGCCAGCAGCCAAGATAATATCCAAGAGACCCAGTACTTC	CASSQDNIQETQYF
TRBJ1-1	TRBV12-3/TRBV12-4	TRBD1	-	TGTGCCAGCAGTTTGGGGACAGGGGTGGGGACTGAAGCTTTCTTT	CASSLGTGVGTEAFF
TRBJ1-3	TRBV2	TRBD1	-	TGTGCCAGCTTGGGACAGACTGGAAACACCATATATTTT	CASLGQTGNTIYF
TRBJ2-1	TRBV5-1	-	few	TGCGCCAGCAAGCAGCGAGGGATAGAGTACAATGAGCAGTTCTTC	CASKQRGIEYNEQFF
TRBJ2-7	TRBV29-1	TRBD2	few	TGCAGCGTTGAGACGGGAGGGCCAGACGAGCAGTACTTC	CSVETGGPDEQYF